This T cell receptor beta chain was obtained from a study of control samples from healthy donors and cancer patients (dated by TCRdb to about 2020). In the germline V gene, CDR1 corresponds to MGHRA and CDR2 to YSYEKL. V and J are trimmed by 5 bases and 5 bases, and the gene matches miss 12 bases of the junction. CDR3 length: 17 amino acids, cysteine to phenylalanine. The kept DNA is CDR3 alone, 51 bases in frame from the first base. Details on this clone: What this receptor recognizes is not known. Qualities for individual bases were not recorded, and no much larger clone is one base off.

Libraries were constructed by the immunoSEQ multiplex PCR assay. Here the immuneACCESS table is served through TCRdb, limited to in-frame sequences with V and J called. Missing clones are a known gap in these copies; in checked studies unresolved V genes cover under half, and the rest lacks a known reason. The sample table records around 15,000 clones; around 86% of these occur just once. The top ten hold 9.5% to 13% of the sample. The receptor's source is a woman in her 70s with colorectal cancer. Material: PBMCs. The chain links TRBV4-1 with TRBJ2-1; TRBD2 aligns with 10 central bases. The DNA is TGCGCCAGCAGCTCTCCTGGCCTAGCGGGAGTTAACAATGAGCAGTTCTTC. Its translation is CASSSPGLAGVNNEQFF.